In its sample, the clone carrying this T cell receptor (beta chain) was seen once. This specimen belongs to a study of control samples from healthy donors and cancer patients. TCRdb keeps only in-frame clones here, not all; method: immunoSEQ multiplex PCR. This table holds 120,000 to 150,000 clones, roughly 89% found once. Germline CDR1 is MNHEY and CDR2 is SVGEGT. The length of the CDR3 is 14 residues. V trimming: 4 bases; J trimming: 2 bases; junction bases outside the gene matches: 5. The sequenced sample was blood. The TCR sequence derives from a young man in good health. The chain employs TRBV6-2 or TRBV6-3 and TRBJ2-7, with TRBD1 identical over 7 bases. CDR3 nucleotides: TGTGCCAGCAGTTCAGGGACAGTTACCTACGAGCAGTACTTC. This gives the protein CASSSGTVTYEQYF.